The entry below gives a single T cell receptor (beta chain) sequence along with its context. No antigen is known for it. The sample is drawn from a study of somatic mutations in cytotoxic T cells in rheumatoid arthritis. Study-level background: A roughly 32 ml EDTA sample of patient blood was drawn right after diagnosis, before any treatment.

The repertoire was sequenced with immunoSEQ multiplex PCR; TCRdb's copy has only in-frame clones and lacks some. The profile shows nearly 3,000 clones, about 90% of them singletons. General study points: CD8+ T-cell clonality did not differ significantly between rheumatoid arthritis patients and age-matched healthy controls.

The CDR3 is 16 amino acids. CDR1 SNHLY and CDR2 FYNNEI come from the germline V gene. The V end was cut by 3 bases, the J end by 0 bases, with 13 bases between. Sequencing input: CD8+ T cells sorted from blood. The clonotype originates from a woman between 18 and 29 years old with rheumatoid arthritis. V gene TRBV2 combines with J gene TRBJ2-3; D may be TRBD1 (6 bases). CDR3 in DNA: TGTGCCAGCAGTGAGGGGACACAACCTAGCACAGATACGCAGTATTTT. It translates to CASSEGTQPSTDTQYF. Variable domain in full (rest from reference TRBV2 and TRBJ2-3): EPEVTQTPSHQVTQMGQEVILRCVPISNHLYFYWYRQILGQKVEFLVSFYNNEISEKSEIFDDQFSVERPDGSNFTLKIRSTKLEDSAMYFCASSEGTQPSTDTQYFGPGTRLTVL.